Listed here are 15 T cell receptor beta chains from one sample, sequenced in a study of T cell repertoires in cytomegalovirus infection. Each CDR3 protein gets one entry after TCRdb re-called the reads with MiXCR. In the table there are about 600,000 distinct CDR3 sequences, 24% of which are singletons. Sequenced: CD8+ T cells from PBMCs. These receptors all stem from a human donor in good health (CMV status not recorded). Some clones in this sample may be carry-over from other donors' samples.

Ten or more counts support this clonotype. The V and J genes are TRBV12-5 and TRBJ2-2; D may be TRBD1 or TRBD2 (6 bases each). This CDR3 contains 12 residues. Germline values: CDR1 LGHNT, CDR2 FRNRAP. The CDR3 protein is CANWGAAGELFF. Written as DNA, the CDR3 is TGTGCCAATTGGGGGGCGGCCGGGGAGCTGTTTTTT.

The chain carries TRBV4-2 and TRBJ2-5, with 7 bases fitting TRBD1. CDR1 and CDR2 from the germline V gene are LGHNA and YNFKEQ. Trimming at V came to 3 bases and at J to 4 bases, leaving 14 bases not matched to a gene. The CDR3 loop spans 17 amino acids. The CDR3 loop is CASSHPKGGFEGETQYF. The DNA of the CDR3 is TGTGCCAGCAGCCATCCGAAAGGGGGCTTCGAGGGAGAGACCCAGTACTTC.

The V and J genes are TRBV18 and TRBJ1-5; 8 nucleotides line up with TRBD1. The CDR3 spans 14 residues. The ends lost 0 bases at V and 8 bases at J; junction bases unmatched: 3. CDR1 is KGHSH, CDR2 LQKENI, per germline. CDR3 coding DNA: TGTGCCAGCTCACCACCGGACAGGGTGAAGCCCCAGCATTTT. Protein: CASSPPDRVKPQHF.

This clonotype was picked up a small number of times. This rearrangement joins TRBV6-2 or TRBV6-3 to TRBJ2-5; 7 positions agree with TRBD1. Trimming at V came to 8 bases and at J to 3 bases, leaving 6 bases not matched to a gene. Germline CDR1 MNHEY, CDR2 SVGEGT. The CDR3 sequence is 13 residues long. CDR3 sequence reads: CASLRGGEETQYF. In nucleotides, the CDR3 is TGTGCCAGCCTTCGAGGGGGCGAAGAGACCCAGTACTTC.

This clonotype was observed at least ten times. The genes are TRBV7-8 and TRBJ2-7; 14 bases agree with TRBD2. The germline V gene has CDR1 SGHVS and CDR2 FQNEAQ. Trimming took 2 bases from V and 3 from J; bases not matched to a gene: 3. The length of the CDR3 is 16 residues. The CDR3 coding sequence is TGTGCCAGCAGCTTAAGACTAGCGGGGGGGATCTACGAGCAGTACGTC. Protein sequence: CASSLRLAGGIYEQYV.

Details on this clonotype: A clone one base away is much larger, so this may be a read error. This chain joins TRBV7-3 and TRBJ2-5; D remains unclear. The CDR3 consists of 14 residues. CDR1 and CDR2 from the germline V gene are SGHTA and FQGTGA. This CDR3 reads CASSSSGSQKTQYF. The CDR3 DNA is TGTGCCAGCAGCTCCTCCGGGTCCCAAAAGACCCAGTACTTC.

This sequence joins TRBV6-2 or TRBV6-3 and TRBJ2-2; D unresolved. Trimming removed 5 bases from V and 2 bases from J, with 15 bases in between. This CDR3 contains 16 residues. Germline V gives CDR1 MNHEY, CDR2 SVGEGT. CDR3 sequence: CASSDIRTRNTGELFF. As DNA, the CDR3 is TGTGCCAGCAGTGACATCCGAACCCGAAACACCGGGGAGCTGTTTTTT.

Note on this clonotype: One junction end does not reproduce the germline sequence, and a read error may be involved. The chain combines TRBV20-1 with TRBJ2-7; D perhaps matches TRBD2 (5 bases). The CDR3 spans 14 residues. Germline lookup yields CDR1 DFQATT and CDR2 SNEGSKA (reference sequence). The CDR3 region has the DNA TGCAGTGCTATACCCCGGACTCAACCCTACGCGCAGTACTTC. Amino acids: CSAIPRTQPYAQYF.

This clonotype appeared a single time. CDR3 in amino acids: CSVFDGVSQPQHF. CDR3 DNA sequence: TGCAGCGTTTTTGATGGGGTGTCTCAGCCCCAGCATTTT. V gene TRBV29-1 combines with J gene TRBJ1-5; D gene uncertain. This CDR3 spans 13 amino acids. The germline CDR1 and CDR2 sequences are SQVTM and ANQGSEA. V gave up 5 bases and J gave up 6 bases, with 14 bases separating them.

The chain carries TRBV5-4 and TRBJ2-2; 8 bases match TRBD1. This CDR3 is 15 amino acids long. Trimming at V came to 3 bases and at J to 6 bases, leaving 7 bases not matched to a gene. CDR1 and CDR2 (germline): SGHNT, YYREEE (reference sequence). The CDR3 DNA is TGTGCCAGCAGCTCGGACAGGGACGGCCCCGGGGAGCTGTTTTTT. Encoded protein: CASSSDRDGPGELFF.

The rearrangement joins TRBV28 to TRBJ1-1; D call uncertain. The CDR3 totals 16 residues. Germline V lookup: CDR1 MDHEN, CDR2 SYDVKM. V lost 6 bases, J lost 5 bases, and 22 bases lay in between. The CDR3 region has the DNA TGTGCCAGCAGGTCTCCCCTGGACCCATTGGAGACTGAAGCTTTCTTT. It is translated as CASRSPLDPLETEAFF.

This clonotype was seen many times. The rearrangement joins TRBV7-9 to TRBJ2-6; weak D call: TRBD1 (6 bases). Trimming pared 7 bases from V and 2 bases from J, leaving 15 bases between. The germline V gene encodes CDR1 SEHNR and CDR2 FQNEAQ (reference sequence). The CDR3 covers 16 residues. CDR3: CASNLITGTGANVLTF. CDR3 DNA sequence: TGTGCCAGCAACCTCATTACAGGGACTGGGGCCAACGTCCTGACTTTC.

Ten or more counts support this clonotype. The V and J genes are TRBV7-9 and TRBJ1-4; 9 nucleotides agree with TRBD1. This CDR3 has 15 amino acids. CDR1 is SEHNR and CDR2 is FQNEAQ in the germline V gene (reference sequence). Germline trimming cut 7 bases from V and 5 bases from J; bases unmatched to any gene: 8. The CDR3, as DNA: TGTGCCAGCACGGGAGAAGGGACAGGGAATGAAAAACTGTTTTTT. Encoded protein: CASTGEGTGNEKLFF. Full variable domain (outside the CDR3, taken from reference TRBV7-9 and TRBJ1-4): DTGVSQNPRHKITKRGQNVTFRCDPISEHNRLYWYRQTLGQGPEFLTYFQNEAQLEKSRLLSDRFSAERPKGSFSTLEIQRTEQGDSAMYLCASTGEGTGNEKLFFGSGTQLSVL.

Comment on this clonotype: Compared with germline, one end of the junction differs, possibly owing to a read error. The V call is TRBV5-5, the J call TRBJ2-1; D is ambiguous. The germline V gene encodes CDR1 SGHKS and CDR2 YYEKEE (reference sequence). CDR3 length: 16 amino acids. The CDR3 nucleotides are TGTGCCAACAGCTTGGTTTGGGTAGGGACCTACAATGAGCAGTTCTTC. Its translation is CANSLVWVGTYNEQFF. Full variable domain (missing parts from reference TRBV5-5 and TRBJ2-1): DAGVTQSPTHLIKTRGQQVTLRCSPISGHKSVSWYQQVLGQGPQFIFQYYEKEERGRGNFPDRFSARQFPNYSSELNVNALLLGDSALYLCANSLVWVGTYNEQFFGPGTRLTVL.

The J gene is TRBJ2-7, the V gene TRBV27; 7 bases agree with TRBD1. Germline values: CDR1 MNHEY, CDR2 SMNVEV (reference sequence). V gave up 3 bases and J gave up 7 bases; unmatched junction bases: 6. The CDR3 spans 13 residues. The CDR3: CASSFRQGREQYF. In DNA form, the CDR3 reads TGTGCCAGCAGTTTCAGACAGGGAAGAGAGCAGTACTTC.